Listed below are T cell receptor beta chains from one sample, sequenced in a study of OX40 agonist ivuxolimab in advanced cancers. Clones were read by immunoSEQ multiplex PCR, and TCRdb kept only the in-frame ones, dropping some. The table shows 13,000 or so clones, with 75% to 95% occurring only once. This material consisted of CD4+ or CD8+ T cells sorted from blood, taken in a trial of the OX40 agonist ivuxolimab. All receptors come from an adult with an advanced solid tumor such as melanoma, head and neck, liver or kidney cancer. The CDR3 runs from the conserved cysteine through the conserved F or W. Fields, in order: J gene, V gene, D gene, clone size, CDR3 DNA, CDR3 protein. D genes are given only for firm matches. Part of the rows lack a size; the others show once, few, many or a class for expanded clones.

>TRBJ2-5|TRBV19|TRBD1|NA
TGTGCCAGTAGTATAGGACAGGGACAAGGGACCCAGTACTTC
CASSIGQGQGTQYF
>TRBJ2-7|TRBV5-6|TRBD1|NA
TGTGCCAGCAGCTTCTCCGGACAGGGGGCTTACGAGCAGTACTTC
CASSFSGQGAYEQYF
>TRBJ2-2|TRBV7-7|TRBD2|NA
TGTGCCAGCAGCGAGGCCACTAGCGTAGTGAACACCGGGGAGCTGTTTTTT
CASSEATSVVNTGELFF
>TRBJ1-1|TRBV7-3|NA|NA
TGTGCCAGCAGCTCCGGAGGGATGCCTGAAGCTTTCTTT
CASSSGGMPEAFF
>TRBJ2-1|TRBV19|TRBD2|once
TGTGCCAGTAGTTCTTCGGCGGGAGCCTACAATGAGCAGTTCTTC
CASSSSAGAYNEQFF
>TRBJ2-5|TRBV14|TRBD2|few
TGTGCCAGCAGCCAAACCAGCGGGAGCCAAGAGTACCAAGAGACCCAGTACTTC
CASSQTSGSQEYQETQYF
>TRBJ2-7|TRBV29-1|TRBD2|NA
TGCAGCGTTTGTACTAGCGGATCCTACGAGCAGTACTTC
CSVCTSGSYEQYF
>TRBJ1-3|TRBV28|NA|NA
TGTGGCACCGGGACATCTGGAAACACCATATATTTT
CGTGTSGNTIYF
>TRBJ2-2|TRBV15|NA|NA
TGTGCCACCAGCAGAGATGTCAGTTGGACCGGGGAGCTGTTTTTT
CATSRDVSWTGELFF
>TRBJ2-7|TRBV11-3|NA|NA
TGTGCCAGCAGCATTGACAGTGGAAACAACTACGAGCAGTACTTC
CASSIDSGNNYEQYF
>TRBJ2-1|TRBV7-9|NA|NA
TGTGCCATCAGTAAAGGCGTTAGCTCCTACAATGAGCAGTTCTTC
CAISKGVSSYNEQFF
>TRBJ2-3|TRBV20-1|NA|NA
TGCAGTGTAGATACGCAGTATTTT
CSVDTQYF
>TRBJ2-1|TRBV20-1|TRBD2|NA
TGCAGTGCACCGTGGGGAGGGGTGAAGTTCTTC
CSAPWGGVKFF
>TRBJ1-1|TRBV4-1|TRBD1|NA
TGCGCCAGCAGGGAGACAGGGGCGATGAACACTGAAGCTTTCTTT
CASRETGAMNTEAFF
>TRBJ2-5|TRBV19|TRBD2|NA
TGTGCCAGTAGTCCACTAGCGGTCCACCAAGAGACCCAGTACTTC
CASSPLAVHQETQYF
>TRBJ1-2|TRBV2|NA|NA
TGTGCCAGCAGTTTAAGACACCCCGGACAGATTGGGTATGGCTACACCTTC
CASSLRHPGQIGYGYTF
>TRBJ2-7|TRBV27|NA|NA
TGTGCCAGCAGCCTCTCCGGTCGCTACGAGCAGTACTTC
CASSLSGRYEQYF
>TRBJ2-5|TRBV13|TRBD1|NA
TGTGCCAGCAGCTCCGGGACAGAAGAGACCCAGTACTTC
CASSSGTEETQYF
>TRBJ2-5|TRBV4-3|NA|NA
TGCGCCAGCAGCCAAGATTCACAGGGTGTGGAGACCCAGTACTTC
CASSQDSQGVETQYF
>TRBJ2-7|TRBV27|NA|NA
TGTGCCAGCAGTTTAAGTCAGGGGATTTACGAGCAGTACTTC
CASSLSQGIYEQYF
>TRBJ1-6|TRBV30|NA|NA
TGTGCCTGGAGGTCTGGGAATTCACCCCTCCACTTT
CAWRSGNSPLHF
>TRBJ2-1|TRBV27|TRBD2|NA
TGTGCCAGCAGTTTAAATTTTGGACTAGGTCTATCCTACAATGAGCAGTTCTTC
CASSLNFGLGLSYNEQFF
>TRBJ2-5|TRBV7-3|TRBD1|NA
TGTGCCAGCATCCGGGACAGGGCTGACCAAGAGACCCAGTACTTC
CASIRDRADQETQYF
>TRBJ1-5|TRBV6-1|NA|NA
TGTGCCAGCAGTGAGTTTACGATTGGGGTAGGTCAGCCCCAGCATTTT
CASSEFTIGVGQPQHF
>TRBJ1-2|TRBV5-6|NA|once
TGTGCCAGCAGCCCTGAGGACGGGGATGCTAACTATGGCTACACCTTC
CASSPEDGDANYGYTF
>TRBJ1-6|TRBV13|TRBD1|NA
TGTGCCAGCAGCTTAGACAGGGGGCGAAATTCACCCCTCCACTTT
CASSLDRGRNSPLHF
>TRBJ2-2|TRBV6-6|NA|once
TGTGCCTCCGGGGTAGCGAGAAGGACCGGGGAGCTGTTTTTT
CASGVARRTGELFF
>TRBJ1-6|TRBV4-2|NA|NA
TGTGCCAGCAGCCAGGACCCGGGGGGCCGGAATTCACCCCTCCACTTT
CASSQDPGGRNSPLHF
>TRBJ2-7|TRBV7-9|TRBD1|NA
TGTGCCAGCAGCTTCCCGGACAGGGTATACGAGCAGTACTTC
CASSFPDRVYEQYF
>TRBJ1-6|TRBV7-3|NA|NA
TGTGCCAGCAGCTTTCGGGGGGTTTGGCCACCCCTCCACTTT
CASSFRGVWPPLHF
>TRBJ1-2|TRBV18|NA|NA
TGTGCCAGCTCAATGGGACCAAAAAGCTATGGCTACACCTTC
CASSMGPKSYGYTF
>TRBJ2-7|TRBV6-5|NA|NA
TGTGCCAGCAGTTACCAAGGTCCTTCCTACGAGCAGTACTTC
CASSYQGPSYEQYF
>TRBJ1-5|TRBV28|NA|large
TGTGCCAGCAGTTTCGGGGGTAATCAGCCCCAGCATTTT
CASSFGGNQPQHF
>TRBJ2-7|TRBV2|NA|NA
TGTGCCAGCAAAAACGGAAGAGGAACCTACGAGCAGTACTTC
CASKNGRGTYEQYF
>TRBJ2-2|TRBV19|TRBD1|once
TGTGCCAGCTGCGAGGACAGGGGGCTAACACATAACACCGGGGAGCTGTTTTTT
CASCEDRGLTHNTGELFF
>TRBJ2-7|TRBV30|NA|NA
TGTGCCTGGGAAAATTACCTCCCGGGGGCCCCAACCTACGAGCAGTACTTC
CAWENYLPGAPTYEQYF
>TRBJ1-1|TRBV11-3|NA|few
TGTGCCAGCAGCCCGGACTCGGGGAACACTGAAGCTTTCTTT
CASSPDSGNTEAFF
>TRBJ2-5|TRBV7-2|NA|NA
TGTGCCAGCAGACATGACGGGGAGACCCAGTACTTC
CASRHDGETQYF
>TRBJ1-2|TRBV5-1|NA|NA
TGCGCCAGCAGCTTGGACAGCCAAGTGGGATATGGCTACACCTTC
CASSLDSQVGYGYTF
>TRBJ1-1|TRBV27|NA|NA
TGTGCCAGCAGTTTATCGAGTCAAAACACTGAAGCTTTCTTT
CASSLSSQNTEAFF
>TRBJ1-5|TRBV4-1|NA|few
TGCGCCAGCAGCCAAGGGACAGATAGCAATCAGCCCCAGCATTTT
CASSQGTDSNQPQHF